This TCR beta chain came from a study of T cells in Graves' hyperthyroidism and ophthalmopathy. Study at large: Blood was drawn when the patient was first diagnosed and still untreated.

Uncontrolled infection, other autoimmune disease, pregnancy or lactation disqualified patients from enrolment. Based on clinical symptoms, serum thyroxine and TRAb, thyroid ultrasound and orbital computed tomography, diagnoses were reached. Regions amplified from RNA transcripts were the TCR beta CDR3 regions. The HTBI primer set served for first-round RT-PCR of the TCR CDR3. TCRdb redid the calling of the multiplex PCR reads with MiXCR, one entry per CDR3 protein. The sample shows hundreds of thousands of distinct CDR3 sequences, more than 20% of them seen only once. Looked up from germline, CDR1 is KGHSH and CDR2 is LQKENI. J lost 5 bases, V lost 5 bases, and 7 bases had no gene match. This CDR3 contains 14 residues. On this clonotype: Its antigen is still unknown.

Study results and caveats: Blood shared most expanded thyroid clonotypes above 0.001.

The chain has TRBV18 and TRBJ2-7; 9 positions match TRBD1. This clonotype was sampled from a man aged 30 to 45 with Graves' ophthalmopathy. Sequenced sample: blood. The CDR3: CASSSQGAGHEQYF. Written as DNA, the CDR3 is TGTGCCAGCTCATCACAGGGGGCGGGCCACGAGCAGTACTTC.